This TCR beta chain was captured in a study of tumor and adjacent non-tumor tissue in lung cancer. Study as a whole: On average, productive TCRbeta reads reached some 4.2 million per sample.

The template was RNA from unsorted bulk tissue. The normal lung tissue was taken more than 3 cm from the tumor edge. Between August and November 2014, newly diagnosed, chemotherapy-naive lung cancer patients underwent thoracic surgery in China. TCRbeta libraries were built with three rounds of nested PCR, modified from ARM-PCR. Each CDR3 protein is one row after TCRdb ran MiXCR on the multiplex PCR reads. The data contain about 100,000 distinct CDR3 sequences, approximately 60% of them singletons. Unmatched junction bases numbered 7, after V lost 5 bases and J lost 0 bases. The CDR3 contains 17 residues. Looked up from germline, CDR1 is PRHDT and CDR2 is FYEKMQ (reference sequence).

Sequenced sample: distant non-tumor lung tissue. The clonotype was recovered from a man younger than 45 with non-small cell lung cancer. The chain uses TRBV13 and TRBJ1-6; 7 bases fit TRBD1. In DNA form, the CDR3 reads TGTGCCAGCAGCCCAGGGGGGAGGAGCTCCTATAATTCACCCCTCCACTTT. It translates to CASSPGGRSSYNSPLHF. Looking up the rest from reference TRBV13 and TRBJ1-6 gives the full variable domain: AAGVIQSPRHLIKEKRETATLKCYPIPRHDTVYWYQQGPGQDPQFLISFYEKMQSDKGSIPDRFSAQQFSDYHSELNMSSLELGDSALYFCASSPGGRSSYNSPLHFGNGTRLTVT.